Below, 17 T cell receptor beta chains from the same sample are listed, as sequenced in a study of shared clonotypes between healthy human individuals. Method: immunoSEQ multiplex PCR; TCRdb's copy keeps in-frame clones and lacks some. The sample consists of some 700,000 clones, about 90% of them appearing once. Sequencing was done on a sample of memory CD8+ T cells from PBMCs. Described subset: CD45RO+ cells pooled with CCR7-negative TemRA cells. These receptors originate from a man aged 18 to 35 in good health. Some clones in this sample may be carry-over from other donors' samples.

The chain joins TRBV29-1 to TRBJ2-1; tentative D call: TRBD1 (6 bases). The CDR3 runs to 14 residues. Trimming cost V 0 bases and J 4 bases, with 10 bases left between them. CDR1 and CDR2 from the germline V gene are SQVTM and ANQGSEA. CDR3 protein: CSVEDPDRYNEQFF. CDR3 DNA sequence: TGCAGCGTTGAAGATCCCGACAGGTACAATGAGCAGTTCTTC.

The chain uses TRBV27 and TRBJ2-7, with TRBD1 identical over 8 bases. This CDR3 is built from 14 residues. V gave up 5 bases and J gave up 6 bases; unmatched junction bases: 9. CDR1 and CDR2 from the germline V gene are MNHEY and SMNVEV (reference sequence). The CDR3 nucleotides are TGTGCCAGCAGTGCCAGGACAGGGTGGAGCGAGCAGTACTTC. Protein product: CASSARTGWSEQYF.

CDR3 residues: CASSQHSTGELFF. DNA for the CDR3: TGCGCCAGCAGCCAACATTCGACCGGGGAGCTGTTTTTT. The V gene is TRBV4-1, the J gene TRBJ2-2; D is undetermined. Germline values: CDR1 MGHRA, CDR2 YSYEKL. V was cut by 2 bases and J by 5 bases, with 6 bases left in between. The CDR3 consists of 13 residues.

V is TRBV6-4 and J is TRBJ2-1; D ambiguous. Germline V gives CDR1 MRHNA, CDR2 SNTAGT. The germline V and J ends were trimmed by 2 bases and 7 bases, with 6 bases remaining between them. CDR3 length: 12 amino acids. The CDR3 loop reads CASSDGGNEQFF. The CDR3 DNA reads as TGTGCCAGCAGTGACGGCGGAAATGAGCAGTTCTTC.

This chain links TRBV7-9 with TRBJ2-5; TRBD2 might be the D (6 bases). This CDR3 region has 13 residues. With 6 bases removed from V and 2 bases from J, the gap between germline ends came to 10 bases. Germline values: CDR1 SEHNR, CDR2 FQNEAQ (reference sequence). The CDR3 DNA is TGTGCCAGCAGTGGCGGGATGCAAGAGACCCAGTACTTC. It is translated as CASSGGMQETQYF.

V and J are TRBV10-3 and TRBJ2-7; TRBD2 aligns across 8 bases. CDR3 length equals 17 residues. Germline CDR1 ENHRY, CDR2 SYGVKD. Trimming at V came to 3 bases and at J to 1 base, leaving 11 bases not matched to a gene. The CDR3 spells CAISDPSGGYLSYEQYF. CDR3 DNA sequence: TGTGCCATCAGTGACCCCTCGGGGGGGTATCTATCCTACGAGCAGTACTTC.

J is TRBJ2-7 and V is TRBV7-2; possible D gene TRBD2, 6 bases. Germline V gene lookup returns CDR1 SGHTA and CDR2 FQGNSA. V lost 4 bases to trimming and J lost 6 bases, with 19 bases between them. The CDR3 sequence is 15 residues long. In DNA form, the CDR3 reads TGTGCCAGCAGCTCCCGGCGGGGTAAAGGGGCCGAGCAGTACTTC. Translating gives CASSSRRGKGAEQYF.

The V and J genes are TRBV7-9 and TRBJ1-5, with D perhaps matching TRBD1 (6 bases). Germline V CDR1 and CDR2: SEHNR, FQNEAQ (reference sequence). This CDR3 has 12 amino acids. V lost 5 bases and J lost 5, with 7 bases in between. CDR3 in amino acids: CASSEGDQPQHF. The CDR3 DNA reads TGTGCCAGCAGCGAGGGGGATCAGCCCCAGCATTTT.

This clone was detected only a few times. J is TRBJ2-1 and V is TRBV19; TRBD1 might be the D (6 bases). V was shortened by 11 bases and J by 3 bases, with 14 bases between the two germline ends. The length of the CDR3 is 13 residues. Looked up from germline, CDR1 is LNHDA and CDR2 is SQIVND (reference sequence). CDR3 protein: CAAGAYDYNEQFF. The CDR3 bases are TGTGCCGCAGGGGCCTACGACTACAATGAGCAGTTCTTC.

The chain recombines TRBV27 with TRBJ2-7; 9 bases agree with TRBD2. Germline V CDR1 and CDR2: MNHEY, SMNVEV (reference sequence). With V trimmed by 0 bases and J by 2 bases, 11 bases remained unmatched. The length of the CDR3 is 18 residues. The CDR3 reads CASSLSSSGRHLAYEQYF. Written as DNA, the CDR3 is TGTGCCAGCAGTTTATCGAGTAGCGGGAGACATTTAGCCTACGAGCAGTACTTC.

This sequence joins TRBV6-5 and TRBJ2-2; TRBD1 might be the D (6 bases). V was trimmed by 2 bases and J by 3 bases, leaving 10 bases between them. CDR3 size: 15 residues. Germline CDR1 and CDR2: MNHEY and SVGAGI. The CDR3, as DNA: TGTGCCAGCAGTTACACGGACAGCTACACCGGGGAGCTGTTTTTT. Its protein is CASSYTDSYTGELFF.

The chain recombines TRBV5-6 with TRBJ1-1; 8 bases are shared with TRBD1. The CDR3 is 14 residues long. Germline values: CDR1 SGHDT, CDR2 YYEEEE. V gave up 6 bases and J gave up 6 bases; unmatched junction bases: 10. The CDR3 loop is CASTPDRVEAEAFF. DNA of the CDR3: TGTGCCAGCACCCCGGACAGGGTGGAGGCTGAAGCTTTCTTT. Full variable domain (remainder filled in from reference TRBV5-6 and TRBJ1-1): DAGVTQSPTHLIKTRGQQVTLRCSPKSGHDTVSWYQQALGQGPQFIFQYYEEEERQRGNFPDRFSGHQFPNYSSELNVNALLLGDSALYLCASTPDRVEAEAFFGQGTRLTVV.

The chain combines TRBV19 with TRBJ1-5, with 10 positions matching TRBD1. This CDR3 is 15 amino acids long. V was pared by 6 bases and J by 4 bases, with 6 bases of the junction left unmatched. Germline-derived CDR1 and CDR2 are LNHDA and SQIVND (reference sequence). The DNA of the CDR3 is TGTGCCAGTAGCGGACAGGGGGTCTGGAATCAGCCCCAGCATTTT. It is translated as CASSGQGVWNQPQHF.

V is TRBV7-8 and J is TRBJ2-3, with TRBD2 as a possible D gene (6 bases). V lost 5 bases to trimming and J lost 3 bases, with 15 bases between them. This CDR3 has 15 residues. In germline, CDR1 is SGHVS, CDR2 FQNEAQ. The CDR3 DNA reads as TGTGCCAGCAGCCTGGGACTGACTCTGACAGATACGCAGTATTTT. It yields the protein CASSLGLTLTDTQYF.

V usage is TRBV28 and J usage is TRBJ2-5; no reliable D call. The CDR3 contains 14 residues. CDR1 and CDR2 from the germline V gene are MDHEN and SYDVKM. V was trimmed by 6 bases and J by 5 bases, leaving 16 bases between them. The CDR3 sequence: CASRLPSGGETQYF. The CDR3 DNA sequence: TGTGCCAGCAGACTGCCCTCCGGTGGGGAGACCCAGTACTTC.

The CDR3 spells CASGRGLTGTPTNEKLFF. As DNA, the CDR3 is TGTGCCAGCGGGAGGGGCCTGACAGGAACTCCAACTAATGAAAAACTGTTTTTT. The gene calls are TRBV7-9 and TRBJ1-4; D possibly corresponds to TRBD1 (6 bases). The CDR3 extends over 18 amino acids. Trimming pared 8 bases from V and 0 bases from J, leaving 22 bases between. Germline values: CDR1 SEHNR, CDR2 FQNEAQ (reference sequence).

Turning to this clone: Other DNA variants within this sample encode the same CDR3. CDR3 sequence (DNA): TGCGCCAGCAGCCCTGGCCTGGGTTACGAGCAGTACTTC. This gives the protein CASSPGLGYEQYF. This chain uses TRBV4-1 with TRBJ2-7; D is undetermined. The CDR3 runs 13 residues. The ends were cut back, 4 bases at V and 4 bases at J, with 11 bases in the middle. Germline V gene lookup returns CDR1 MGHRA and CDR2 YSYEKL.